This T cell receptor (beta chain) was sequenced for a study of memory CD8 T cells in hepatitis C reinfection. On the study more broadly: HCV reinfection: RNA-positive following two negative tests at least 60 days apart. Samples before reinfection came 55 to 20 weeks prior to detection.

Time point here: pre-reinfection, 55 to 20 weeks before reinfection detection. The sorted cells went straight to TCR sequencing with no prior in vitro expansion. Donors were people who inject drugs in the Montreal HEPCO cohort. Control naive CD8 T cells came from a couple of donors at all three reinfection time points. Sequencing used immunoSEQ multiplex PCR; TCRdb keeps in-frame clones, though not all of them. The data contain 40,000 to 60,000 clones, approximately 89% of them singletons. The germline gives CDR1 MGHDK, CDR2 SYGVNS. The V end was cut by 3 bases, the J end by 0 bases, with 9 bases between. This CDR3 is 15 amino acids long.

The TCR sequence derives from a man aged 18 to 35 with hepatitis C virus infection. Sequenced: naive CD8+ T cells sorted from blood. The rearrangement links TRBV25-1 to TRBJ2-1; D is uncertain. The CDR3 loop reads CASSDLLSSYNEQFF. In nucleotides, the CDR3 is TGTGCCAGCAGTGATTTACTGAGCTCCTACAATGAGCAGTTCTTC.